The 6 T cell receptor beta chains below all came from one sample that was sequenced in a study of identical twins. TCRdb recomputed calls from the 5' RACE reads with MiXCR, one row per CDR3 protein. Of about 500,000 distinct CDR3 sequences listed, 13% to 15% are singletons. These data were also reused for a study on yellow fever vaccine responses in identical twins.

The sample was CD4+ T cells sorted from blood. These receptor sequences come from a woman under 30 in good health.

This clonotype occurred a few times. The chain uses TRBV6-2 or TRBV6-3 and TRBJ2-5; D ambiguous. The CDR3 length is 12 residues. Germline loops: CDR1 MNHEY, CDR2 SVGEGT. V was pared by 0 bases and J by 5 bases, with 4 bases between. The CDR3 nucleotides are TGTGCCAGCAGTTACTCGTACGAGACCCAGTACTTC. This gives the protein CASSYSYETQYF.

This clonotype was seen a few times. The chain uses TRBV3-1 and TRBJ1-1, with 10 bases fitting TRBD1. Germline V gene sequence: CDR1 LGHDT, CDR2 YNNKEL (reference sequence). The CDR3 has 14 amino acids. J gave up 6 bases and V 0 bases, and 1 base lay outside the gene matches. The CDR3 protein is CASSQEDRGPEAFF. The CDR3 DNA reads as TGTGCCAGCAGCCAAGAAGACAGGGGGCCTGAAGCTTTCTTT.

This clonotype came up a few times. The V gene is TRBV6-5, the J gene TRBJ2-1, with 9 bases aligning to TRBD2. The ends lost 2 bases at V and 3 bases at J; junction bases unmatched: 5. The CDR3 extends over 16 amino acids. The germline gives CDR1 MNHEY, CDR2 SVGAGI. CDR3 in amino acids: CASSYPSGRYYNEQFF. For the CDR3, the DNA is TGTGCCAGCAGTTACCCGAGCGGGAGGTACTACAATGAGCAGTTCTTC.

This clonotype was observed a few times. V gene TRBV7-9 combines with J gene TRBJ2-3, with 12 bases that match TRBD2. The CDR3 runs 16 residues. J lost 4 bases, V lost 5 bases, and 7 bases had no gene match. Germline V gives CDR1 SEHNR, CDR2 FQNEAQ (reference sequence). The CDR3: CASSPTSGGKSDTQYF. CDR3 coding DNA: TGTGCCAGCAGCCCCACTAGCGGGGGGAAGTCAGATACGCAGTATTTT.

The CDR3 loop is CASSQSSQGGNQPQHF. The CDR3 coding sequence is TGCGCCAGCAGTCAATCGTCACAGGGGGGCAATCAGCCCCAGCATTTT. The rearrangement joins TRBV23-1 to TRBJ1-5, with 8 nucleotides matching TRBD1. TRBV23-1 is designated an ORF whose function remains uncertain. Trimming at V came to 0 bases and at J to 2 bases, leaving 3 bases not matched to a gene. The CDR3 spans 16 residues.

This clonotype has just a few counts. The chain recombines TRBV20-1 with TRBJ2-1; D unresolved. Trimming stripped 3 bases from V and 10 bases from J, with 16 bases between. The CDR3 loop spans 13 amino acids. The germline CDR1 and CDR2 sequences are DFQATT and SNEGSKA (reference sequence). CDR3 loop: CSASSRRFGEQFF. CDR3 in DNA: TGCAGTGCTAGTAGTCGCAGGTTTGGGGAGCAGTTCTTC.